Here is one T cell receptor beta chain with its context. Its specificity is not known. This specimen comes from a study of T-cell reconstitution after alpha-beta-depleted transplantation in children. General study results and limits: Expanded clones from the graft, numbering several hundred, reportedly supplied alpha-beta T cells about two months after transplant. The main origin of T-cell counts and diversity one year after transplant was newly produced T cells.

This sample's TCRbeta library carried unique molecular identifier barcodes. One entry per CDR3 protein results from TCRdb running MiXCR on the PCR reads. The table records some 460,000 distinct CDR3 sequences, around 16% of them present only once. Germline loops: CDR1 LGHNA, CDR2 YNFKEQ. This CDR3 contains 15 residues. Trimming stripped 2 bases from V and 8 bases from J, with 18 bases between. The material sequenced was PBMCs, mostly from graft donor cells, taken 360 days after TCRalphabeta/CD19-depleted stem cell transplant. J is TRBJ1-2 and V is TRBV4-2, with D perhaps TRBD1 (6 bases). The source of this sequence is a boy under three years old who had a stem cell transplant for Wiskott-Aldrich syndrome, so the T cells may come from the graft donor. The CDR3 nucleotides are TGTGCCAGCAGCCAACGCTGGACAGAGGCGCAAGGCTACACCTTC. Protein product: CASSQRWTEAQGYTF.